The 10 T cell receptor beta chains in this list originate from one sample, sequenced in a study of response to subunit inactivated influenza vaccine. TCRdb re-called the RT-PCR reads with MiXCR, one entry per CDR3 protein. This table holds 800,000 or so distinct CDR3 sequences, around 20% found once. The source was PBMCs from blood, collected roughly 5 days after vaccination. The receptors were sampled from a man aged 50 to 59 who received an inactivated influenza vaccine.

CDR3 loop: CASSPQQGDTGELFF. In DNA, the CDR3 is TGTGCCAGCTCACCGCAACAGGGGGACACCGGGGAGCTGTTTTTT. This chain uses TRBV18 with TRBJ2-2; TRBD1 aligns across 8 bases. CDR1 KGHSH and CDR2 LQKENI come from the germline V gene. V shed 3 bases and J 3 bases; nucleotides not matched to a gene: 3. This CDR3 is built from 15 residues.

The CDR3 DNA is TGCAGCGTAGACATGGAGAATTCTGGGGAGCTGTTTTTT. It encodes CSVDMENSGELFF. The chain is built from TRBV29-1 and TRBJ2-2, with D uncertain. Trimming stripped 6 bases from V and 8 bases from J, with 16 bases between. Germline V gene sequence: CDR1 SQVTM, CDR2 ANQGSEA. The CDR3 is 13 amino acids.

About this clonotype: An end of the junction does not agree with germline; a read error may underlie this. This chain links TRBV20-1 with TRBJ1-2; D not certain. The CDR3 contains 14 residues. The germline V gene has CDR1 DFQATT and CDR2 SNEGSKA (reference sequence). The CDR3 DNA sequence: TGCAGTGCTGGAGACATGGATCTTAACTATGGCTACACCTTC. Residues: CSAGDMDLNYGYTF.

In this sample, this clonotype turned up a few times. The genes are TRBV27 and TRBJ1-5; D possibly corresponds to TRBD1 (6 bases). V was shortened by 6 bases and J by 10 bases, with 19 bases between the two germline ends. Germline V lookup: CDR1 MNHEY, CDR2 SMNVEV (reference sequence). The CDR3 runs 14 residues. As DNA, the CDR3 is TGTGCCAGCAGACGTGGACAGAGGTCAGGTCCCCAGCATTTT. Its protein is CASRRGQRSGPQHF.

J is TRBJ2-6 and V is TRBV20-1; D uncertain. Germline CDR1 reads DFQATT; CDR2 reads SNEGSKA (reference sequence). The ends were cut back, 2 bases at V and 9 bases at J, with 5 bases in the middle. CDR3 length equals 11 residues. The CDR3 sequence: CSARSSNVLTF. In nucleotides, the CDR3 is TGCAGTGCTAGATCCAGCAACGTCCTGACTTTC.

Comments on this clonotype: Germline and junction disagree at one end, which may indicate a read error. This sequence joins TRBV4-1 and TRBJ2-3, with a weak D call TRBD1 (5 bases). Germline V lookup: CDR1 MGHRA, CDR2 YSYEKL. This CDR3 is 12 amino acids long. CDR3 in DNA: TGTGCCAGCTCGCAGGGTCCAGATACGCAGTATTTT. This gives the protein CASSQGPDTQYF.

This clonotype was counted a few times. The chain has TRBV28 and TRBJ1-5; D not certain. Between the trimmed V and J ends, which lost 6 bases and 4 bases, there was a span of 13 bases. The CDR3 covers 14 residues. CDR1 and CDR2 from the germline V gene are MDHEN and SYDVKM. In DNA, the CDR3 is TGTGCCAGCAGCTCCGCCGTGGGTAATCAGCCCCAGCATTTT. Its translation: CASSSAVGNQPQHF.

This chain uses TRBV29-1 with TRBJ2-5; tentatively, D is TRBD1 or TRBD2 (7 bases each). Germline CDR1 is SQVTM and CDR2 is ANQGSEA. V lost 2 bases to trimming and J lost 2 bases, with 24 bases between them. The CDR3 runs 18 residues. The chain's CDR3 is CSVELWERDSGVQETQYF. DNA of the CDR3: TGCAGCGTTGAACTTTGGGAGCGGGACAGCGGGGTTCAAGAGACCCAGTACTTC.

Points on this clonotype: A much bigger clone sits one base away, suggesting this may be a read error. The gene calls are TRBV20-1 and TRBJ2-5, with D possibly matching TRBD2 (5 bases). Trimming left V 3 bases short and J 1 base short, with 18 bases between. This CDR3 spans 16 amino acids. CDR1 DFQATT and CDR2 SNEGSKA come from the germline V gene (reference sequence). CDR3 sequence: CSASFGGLSTQETQYF. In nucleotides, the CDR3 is TGCAGTGCTAGTTTCGGCGGGCTGTCTACCCAAGAGACCCAGTACTTC.

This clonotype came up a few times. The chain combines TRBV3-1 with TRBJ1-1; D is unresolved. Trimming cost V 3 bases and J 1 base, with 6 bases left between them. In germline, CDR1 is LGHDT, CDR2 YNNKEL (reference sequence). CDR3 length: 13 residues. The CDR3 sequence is CASSHEGNTEAFF. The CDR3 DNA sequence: TGTGCCAGCAGCCACGAGGGGAACACTGAAGCTTTCTTT.